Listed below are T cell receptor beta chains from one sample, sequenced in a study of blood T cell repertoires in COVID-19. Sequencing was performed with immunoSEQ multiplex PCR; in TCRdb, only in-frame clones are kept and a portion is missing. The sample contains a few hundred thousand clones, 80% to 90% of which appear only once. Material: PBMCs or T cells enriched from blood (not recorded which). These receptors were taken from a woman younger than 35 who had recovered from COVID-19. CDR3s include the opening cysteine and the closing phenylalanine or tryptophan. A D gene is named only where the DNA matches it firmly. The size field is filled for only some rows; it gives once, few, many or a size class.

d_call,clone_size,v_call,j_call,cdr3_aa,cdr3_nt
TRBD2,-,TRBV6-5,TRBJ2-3,CASSQASGDTQYF,TGTGCCAGCAGCCAAGCTAGCGGGGATACGCAGTATTTT
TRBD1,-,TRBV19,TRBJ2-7,CASEEGQGTYEQYF,TGTGCCAGTGAAGAGGGACAGGGTACCTACGAGCAGTACTTC
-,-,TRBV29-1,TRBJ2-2,CSVVPANTGELFF,TGCAGCGTTGTGCCGGCGAACACCGGGGAGCTGTTTTTT
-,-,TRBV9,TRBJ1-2,CASSPGAQTNYGYTF,TGTGCCAGCAGCCCCGGAGCCCAAACCAACTATGGCTACACCTTC
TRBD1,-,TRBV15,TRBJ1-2,CATSRGGTGNYGYTF,TGTGCCACCAGCAGAGGGGGGACAGGAAACTATGGCTACACCTTC
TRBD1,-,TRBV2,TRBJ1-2,CASKPTGGSNYGYTF,TGTGCCAGCAAACCCACAGGGGGCTCGAACTATGGCTACACCTTC
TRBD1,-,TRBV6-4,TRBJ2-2,CASGDRFGFGELFF,TGTGCCAGCGGGGACAGATTCGGCTTCGGGGAGCTGTTTTTT
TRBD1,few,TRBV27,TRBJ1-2,CASSLKGASYGYTF,TGTGCCAGCAGTTTAAAGGGGGCATCCTATGGCTACACCTTC
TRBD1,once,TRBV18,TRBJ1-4,CASSLFIPGQGTTNEKLFF,TGTGCCAGCTCACTCTTTATTCCGGGACAGGGGACAACTAATGAAAAACTGTTTTTT
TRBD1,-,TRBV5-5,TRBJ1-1,CASSLDRGYEAFF,TGTGCCAGCAGCTTGGACAGGGGGTATGAAGCTTTCTTT
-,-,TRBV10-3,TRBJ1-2,CAISDNGYGYTF,TGTGCCATCAGTGATAACGGCTATGGCTACACCTTC
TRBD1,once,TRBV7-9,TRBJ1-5,CASSVPGQGSRYSNQPQHF,TGTGCCAGCAGCGTACCGGGACAGGGGTCCAGGTATAGCAATCAGCCCCAGCATTTT
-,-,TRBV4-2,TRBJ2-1,CASSQDLGGGRDEQFF,TGTGCCAGCAGCCAAGATCTAGGGGGGGGCCGGGATGAGCAGTTCTTC
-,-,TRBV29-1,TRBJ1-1,CSVAEASFSHTEAFF,TGCAGCGTTGCCGAGGCCAGCTTCTCCCACACTGAAGCTTTCTTT
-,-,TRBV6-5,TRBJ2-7,CASRTNSYEQYF,TGTGCCAGCCGCACAAACAGCTACGAGCAGTACTTC
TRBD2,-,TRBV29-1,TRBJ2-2,CSGASGGNPGELFF,TGCAGCGGGGCCAGCGGGGGGAACCCCGGGGAGCTGTTTTTT
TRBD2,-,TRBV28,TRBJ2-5,CASSRRVAGGRETQYF,TGTGCCAGCAGCCGCCGGGTAGCGGGGGGGCGGGAGACCCAGTACTTC
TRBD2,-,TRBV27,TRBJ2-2,CASSLFLAGTGELFF,TGTGCCAGCAGTTTATTTCTAGCGGGGACCGGGGAGCTGTTTTTT
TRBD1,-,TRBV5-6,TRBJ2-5,CASTSSRDSQETQYF,TGTGCCAGCACCTCCTCCCGGGACAGCCAAGAGACCCAGTACTTC
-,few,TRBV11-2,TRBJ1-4,CASSLGPQAANEKLFF,TGTGCCAGCAGCTTAGGGCCCCAAGCGGCTAATGAAAAACTGTTTTTT
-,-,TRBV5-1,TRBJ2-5,CASSLAAGEETQYF,TGCGCCAGCAGCTTGGCCGCCGGTGAAGAGACCCAGTACTTC
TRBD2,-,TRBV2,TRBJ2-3,CASSEARDYTDTQYF,TGTGCCAGCAGTGAAGCGAGGGACTACACAGATACGCAGTATTTT
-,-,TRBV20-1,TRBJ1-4,CSASHAEEKLFF,TGCAGTGCTAGTCACGCGGAGGAAAAACTGTTTTTT
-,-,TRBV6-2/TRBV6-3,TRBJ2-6,CASSSRLYRDSGANVLTF,TGTGCCAGCAGTTCCCGTTTATATCGGGACTCTGGGGCCAACGTCCTGACTTTC
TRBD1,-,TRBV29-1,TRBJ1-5,CSVAGQPNQPQHF,TGCAGCGTCGCGGGACAGCCCAATCAGCCCCAGCATTTT
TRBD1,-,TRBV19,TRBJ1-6,CASSFIGTGSSPLHF,TGTGCCAGTAGTTTCATTGGGACAGGGTCTTCACCCCTCCACTTT
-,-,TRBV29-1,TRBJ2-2,CSVGGREAGELFF,TGCAGCGTTGGAGGGCGAGAGGCCGGGGAGCTGTTTTTT
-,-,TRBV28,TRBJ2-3,CASSWTRQATSTDTQYF,TGTGCCAGCAGTTGGACCCGACAGGCCACTAGCACAGATACGCAGTATTTT
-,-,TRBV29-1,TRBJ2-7,CSVVGGGARYEQYF,TGCAGCGTTGTAGGAGGAGGGGCGCGTTACGAGCAGTACTTC
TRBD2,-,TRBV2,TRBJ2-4,CASRLLAGFSGENIQYF,TGTGCCAGCAGATTACTAGCGGGGTTTTCTGGGGAAAACATTCAGTACTTC
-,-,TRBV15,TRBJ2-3,CATKEDLTDTQYF,TGTGCCACCAAAGAGGATTTGACAGATACGCAGTATTTT
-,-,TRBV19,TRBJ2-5,CASSIFAGASEETQYF,TGTGCCAGTAGTATCTTCGCTGGAGCGTCCGAAGAGACCCAGTACTTC
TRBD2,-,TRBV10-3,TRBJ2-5,CAISNSSGTETQYF,TGTGCCATCAGTAACTCTAGCGGGACAGAGACCCAGTACTTC
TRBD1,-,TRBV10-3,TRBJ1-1,CAIKGTAEAEAFF,TGTGCCATCAAGGGGACAGCGGAGGCTGAAGCTTTCTTT
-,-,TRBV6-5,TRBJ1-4,CASSYTGTKNEKLFF,TGTGCCAGCAGTTACACAGGGACGAAAAATGAAAAACTGTTTTTT
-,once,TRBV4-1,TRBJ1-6,CASSQVRSNSPLHF,TGCGCCAGCAGCCAAGTACGGTCAAATTCACCCCTCCACTTT
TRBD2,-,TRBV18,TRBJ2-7,CASSPLPGTSGPYEQYF,TGTGCCAGCTCACCATTGCCCGGGACTAGCGGACCCTACGAGCAGTACTTC
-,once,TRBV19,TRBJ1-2,CASKMTDWNYGYTF,TGTGCCAGTAAGATGACAGACTGGAACTATGGCTACACCTTC
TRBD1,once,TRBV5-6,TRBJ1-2,CASSLGRDRVYGYTF,TGTGCCAGCAGCTTGGGTCGGGACAGGGTATATGGCTACACCTTC
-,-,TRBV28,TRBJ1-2,CASTPGRDGYTF,TGTGCCAGCACCCCGGGCAGGGATGGCTACACCTTC
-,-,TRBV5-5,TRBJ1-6,CASRHRVLAGSYNSPLHF,TGTGCCAGCCGCCACAGGGTTCTGGCGGGCTCCTATAATTCACCCCTCCACTTT
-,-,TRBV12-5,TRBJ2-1,CASGSTRGHNEQFF,TGTGCTAGTGGTTCCACCCGGGGTCACAATGAGCAGTTCTTC
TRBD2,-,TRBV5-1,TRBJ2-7,CASSWTRHPYEQYF,TGCGCCAGCAGCTGGACTAGGCACCCCTACGAGCAGTACTTC
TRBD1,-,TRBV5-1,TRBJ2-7,CASSLAGDRGSYEQYF,TGCGCCAGCAGCTTGGCCGGCGACAGGGGCTCCTACGAGCAGTACTTC
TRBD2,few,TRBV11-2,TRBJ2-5,CASSRTSGGVGPKETQYF,TGTGCCAGCAGTCGGACTAGCGGGGGTGTCGGACCGAAAGAGACCCAGTACTTC
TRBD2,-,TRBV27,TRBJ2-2,CASSLMSLAGGNTGELFF,TGTGCCAGCAGTTTAATGTCACTAGCGGGGGGGAACACCGGGGAGCTGTTTTTT
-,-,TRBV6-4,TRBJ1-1,CASSETPNTEAFF,TGTGCCAGCAGTGAGACACCGAACACTGAAGCTTTCTTT
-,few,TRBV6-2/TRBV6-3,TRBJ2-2,CASSQEQPTGELFF,TGTGCCAGCAGTCAGGAACAGCCCACCGGGGAGCTGTTTTTT
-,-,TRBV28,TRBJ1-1,CASLRGGVSEAFF,TGTGCCAGCTTACGAGGAGGGGTCTCTGAAGCTTTCTTT
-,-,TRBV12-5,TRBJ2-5,CASGGEEGKETQYF,TGTGCTAGTGGCGGGGAGGAGGGAAAAGAGACCCAGTACTTC
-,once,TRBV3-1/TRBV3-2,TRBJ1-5,CASSPGVGGSGNQPQHF,TGTGCCAGCAGCCCTGGGGTGGGGGGGAGCGGCAATCAGCCCCAGCATTTT
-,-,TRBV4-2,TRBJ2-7,CASSAMGDSTYEQYF,TGTGCCAGCAGTGCAATGGGGGACTCCACCTACGAGCAGTACTTC
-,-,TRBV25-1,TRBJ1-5,CASSESSYQPQHF,TGTGCCAGCAGTGAATCCTCTTATCAGCCCCAGCATTTT
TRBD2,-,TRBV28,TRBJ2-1,CASTRLAGVNEQFF,TGTGCCAGCACCCGACTAGCGGGGGTCAATGAGCAGTTCTTC
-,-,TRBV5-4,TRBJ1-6,CASSLQGTNSPLHF,TGTGCCAGCAGCTTGCAGGGGACTAATTCACCCCTCCACTTT
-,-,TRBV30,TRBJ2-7,CAWMGAYEQYF,TGTGCCTGGATGGGGGCGTACGAGCAGTACTTC
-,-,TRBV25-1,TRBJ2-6,CASRRALPSGANVLTF,TGTGCCAGCAGACGCGCGCTCCCCTCTGGGGCCAACGTCCTGACTTTC
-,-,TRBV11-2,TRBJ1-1,CASSLDIYRLNTEAFF,TGTGCCAGCAGCTTAGATATCTACCGGTTGAACACTGAAGCTTTCTTT
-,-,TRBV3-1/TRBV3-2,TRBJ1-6,CASSKTGSRAPLHF,TGTGCCAGCAGCAAAACAGGGTCCAGAGCACCCCTCCACTTT
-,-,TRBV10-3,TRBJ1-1,CAIKREGTEAFF,TGTGCCATCAAACGGGAGGGCACTGAAGCTTTCTTT